Sequencing of this T cell receptor beta chain was carried out in a study of CD4 T cells in relation to SARS-CoV-2 and coronaviruses. As for the study in general: PBMCs were cultured with antigen for around nine days before TCR beta sequencing. Crossreactive spike epitopes shared across donors were mapped to their HLA restriction.

CD4+ T cells from unexposed donors were obtained before the COVID-19 pandemic (2011-2018). After more than eight days of culture, CD4+ T cells were isolated. Details on this clone: Its specificity is not known.

There are 12 residues in the CDR3. V was shortened by 0 bases and J by 15 bases, with 12 bases between the two germline ends. Germline CDR1 is SGHVS and CDR2 is FQNEAQ. Study observations and caveats: Each donor contributed either pre-pandemic or post-infection samples, not both. This crossreactivity analysis covered spike protein alone, no other viral proteins.

TCRdb keeps only in-frame clones here, not all; method: immunoSEQ multiplex PCR. Of 15,000 to 25,000 clones detected, just under 75% appear once; the ten largest clones hold roughly 22%. This chain connects TRBV7-8 to TRBJ2-1; D remains ambiguous. Sequencing was performed on CD4+ T cells from PBMCs, cultured in vitro. This clonotype was obtained from a human donor in good health. The CDR3 DNA reads as TGTGCCAGCAGCTTAGCAGGTGATAGTCGGTTCTTC. This sequence encodes CASSLAGDSRFF.